This entry lists 18 T cell receptor beta chains sequenced from one sample in a study of PD-1 blockade in mismatch repair-deficient tumors. Profiled with immunoSEQ multiplex PCR; TCRdb holds only in-frame clones, not every one. Of some 130,000 clones in the sample, about 90% are singletons; the top ten hold approximately 12%. Sample: peripheral blood, taken 70 to 72 weeks after starting pembrolizumab. The receptors derive from an adult with mismatch repair-deficient cancer.

The chain has TRBV18 and TRBJ2-7; the match to TRBD1 covers 9 bases. V shed 8 bases and J 4 bases; nucleotides not matched to a gene: 9. The CDR3 loop spans 14 amino acids. From germline, CDR1 is KGHSH and CDR2 LQKENI. CDR3 protein: CASRPGQGLYEQYF. For the CDR3, the DNA is TGTGCCAGCCGGCCGGGACAGGGTCTTTACGAGCAGTACTTC.

V and J are TRBV6-6 and TRBJ2-3; the D gene is possibly TRBD2 (6 bases). The length of the CDR3 is 12 residues. The germline V gene has CDR1 MNHNY and CDR2 SVGAGI (reference sequence). Trimming took 5 bases from V and 4 from J, leaving 7 bases between them. The CDR3 spells CASSSGPDTQYF. The CDR3 nucleotides read TGTGCCAGCAGTAGCGGGCCAGATACGCAGTATTTT.

The chain is built from TRBV29-1 and TRBJ2-7; 7 bases map to TRBD1. Germline CDR1 is SQVTM and CDR2 is ANQGSEA. The CDR3 loop spans 11 amino acids. V was pared by 3 bases and J by 11 bases, with 7 bases of the junction left unmatched. CDR3 sequence (DNA): TGCAGCGTTGATAAGGGGGCACGTGAGTACTTC. Amino acid sequence: CSVDKGAREYF.

V usage is TRBV2 and J usage is TRBJ2-5; no clear D gene. The CDR3 spans 13 residues. Germline V lookup: CDR1 SNHLY, CDR2 FYNNEI. The V end was cut by 8 bases, the J end by 0 bases, with 10 bases between. For the CDR3, the DNA is TGTGCCAGCCACCTTAGGCACCAAGAGACCCAGTACTTC. Its translation: CASHLRHQETQYF.

This sequence joins TRBV9 and TRBJ2-1; 14 bases are a match to TRBD2. Per germline, CDR1 SGDLS and CDR2 YYNGEE. The trim removed 0 bases at V and 0 bases at J, leaving 8 bases unmatched. The CDR3 has 20 amino acids. The CDR3 spells CASSVGVGTSGSGSYNEQFF. For the CDR3, the DNA is TGTGCCAGCAGCGTAGGGGTCGGGACTAGCGGGAGTGGCTCCTACAATGAGCAGTTCTTC.

The V call is TRBV14, the J call TRBJ2-1; D is perhaps TRBD2 (5 bases). With 3 bases removed from V and 5 bases from J, the gap between germline ends came to 11 bases. Per the germline V gene, CDR1 is SGHDN and CDR2 is FVKESK. The CDR3 length is 14 residues. The CDR3 here is CASSHQMRDNEQFF. DNA of the CDR3: TGTGCCAGCAGCCACCAAATGCGGGACAATGAGCAGTTCTTC.

The chain is built from TRBV5-1 and TRBJ2-7, with D possibly matching TRBD2 (6 bases). The CDR3 runs 13 residues. Germline-derived CDR1 and CDR2 are SGHRS and YFSETQ. V was shortened by 1 base and J by 3 bases, with 8 bases between the two germline ends. DNA of the CDR3: TGCGCCAGCAGCTTGACGGGAGTCTACGAGCAGTACTTC. Its translation: CASSLTGVYEQYF.

The CDR3 protein is CASSIYGTATYEQYF. The CDR3 DNA is TGTGCCAGTAGTATATACGGGACAGCAACCTACGAGCAGTACTTC. V is TRBV19 and J is TRBJ2-7, with TRBD1 matching 7 bases. V trimming: 2 bases; J trimming: 2 bases; junction bases outside the gene matches: 6. Germline CDR1 is LNHDA and CDR2 is SQIVND (reference sequence). The CDR3 consists of 15 residues.

This clone came up once. The genes are TRBV4-3 and TRBJ2-7; TRBD2 matches at 13 bases. The CDR3 has 15 residues. V gave up 3 bases and J gave up 5 bases; unmatched junction bases: 4. Germline V CDR1 and CDR2: LGHNA, YSLEER. Written as DNA, the CDR3 is TGCGCCAGCAGCCACGGGACTAGCGGGACCCACGAGCAGTACTTC. Translated: CASSHGTSGTHEQYF.

The rearrangement links TRBV10-2 to TRBJ2-3; D gene unclear. V was pared by 0 bases and J by 1 base, with 2 bases between. The CDR3 length is 13 residues. Germline values: CDR1 WSHSY, CDR2 SAAADI. CDR3 sequence reads: CASSESGTDTQYF. The DNA for the CDR3 is TGCGCCAGCAGTGAGTCGGGCACAGATACGCAGTATTTT.

This sequence joins TRBV2 and TRBJ2-1, with 9 positions matching TRBD2. Germline lookup yields CDR1 SNHLY and CDR2 FYNNEI. CDR3 length: 15 residues. V lost 6 bases to trimming and J lost 4 bases; unmatched junction nucleotides: 7. CDR3 protein: CASRGGLAGYNEQFF. The CDR3 DNA is TGTGCCAGCAGGGGTGGCCTAGCGGGGTACAATGAGCAGTTCTTC.

The chain recombines TRBV5-6 with TRBJ2-7; D is unclear. Germline V CDR1 and CDR2: SGHDT, YYEEEE. CDR3 length equals 13 residues. V lost 2 bases to trimming and J lost 1 base, with 7 bases between them. This CDR3 reads CASSFEGSYEQYF. For the CDR3, the DNA is TGTGCCAGCAGCTTCGAAGGGTCCTACGAGCAGTACTTC.

J is TRBJ2-1 and V is TRBV9; 8 bases map to TRBD2. There are 15 residues in the CDR3. Germline V lookup: CDR1 SGDLS, CDR2 YYNGEE. Trimming at V came to 0 bases and at J to 4 bases, leaving 3 bases not matched to a gene. The CDR3 sequence is CASSVVPSGYNEQFF. The CDR3 DNA reads TGTGCCAGCAGCGTAGTACCTAGCGGGTACAATGAGCAGTTCTTC.

The genes are TRBV21-1 and TRBJ2-7; the DNA was not compared with TRBD2, the D call given in the table. TRBV21-1 is given as a pseudogene. The CDR3 covers 16 residues. The CDR3 is CASSNRELAGSYEQYF. Here the CDR3 DNA reads TGTGCCAGCAGCAATCGAGAGCTAGCGGGGAGTTACGAGCAGTACTTC.

The chain recombines TRBV4-3 with TRBJ2-5; a weak D match, TRBD2 (5 bases). Trimming left V 2 bases short and J 5 bases short, with 18 bases between. The CDR3 totals 16 residues. Germline assignment: CDR1 LGHNA and CDR2 YSLEER. The CDR3 nucleotides are TGCGCCAGCAGCCAATCCCGGGGAGACTTTATGGAGACCCAGTACTTC. Amino acids: CASSQSRGDFMETQYF.

The rearrangement links TRBV6-5 to TRBJ2-3; 10 bases map to TRBD1. V was pared by 2 bases and J by 1 base, with 0 bases of the junction left unmatched. CDR1 MNHEY and CDR2 SVGAGI come from the germline V gene. CDR3 length: 15 amino acids. CDR3 loop: CASSYGTGGTDTQYF. The CDR3 DNA sequence: TGTGCCAGCAGTTACGGGACAGGGGGCACAGATACGCAGTATTTT.

The chain combines TRBV10-3 with TRBJ1-2; 9 nucleotides line up with TRBD1. Trimming cost V 5 bases and J 7 bases; bases outside gene matches: 14. The CDR3 is 16 residues long. CDR1 and CDR2 (germline): ENHRY, SYGVKD. DNA for the CDR3: TGTGCCATCAGTCCCGGGACAGGGAGGATCCAGGGTGGCTACACCTTC. This sequence encodes CAISPGTGRIQGGYTF.

A word on this clone: The same CDR3 is also encoded by other DNA sequences in this sample. CDR3 sequence: CAWSVRGYEQYF. The CDR3 bases are TGTGCCTGGAGTGTAAGAGGCTACGAGCAGTACTTC. The V call is TRBV30, the J call TRBJ2-7; no definite D call. V lost 0 bases, J lost 3 bases, and 6 bases lay in between. The CDR3 is made up of 12 amino acids. Germline assignment: CDR1 GTSNPN and CDR2 SVGIG (reference sequence).